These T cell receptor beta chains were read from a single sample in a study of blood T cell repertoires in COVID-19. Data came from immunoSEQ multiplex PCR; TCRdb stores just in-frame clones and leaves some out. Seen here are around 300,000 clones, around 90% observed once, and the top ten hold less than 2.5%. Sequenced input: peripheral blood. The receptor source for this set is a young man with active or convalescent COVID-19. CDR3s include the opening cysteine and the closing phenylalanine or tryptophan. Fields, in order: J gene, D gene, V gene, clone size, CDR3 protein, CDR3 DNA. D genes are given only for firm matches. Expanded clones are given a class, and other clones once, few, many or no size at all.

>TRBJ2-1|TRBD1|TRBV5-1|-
CASSLFRDRGIGEQFF
TGCGCCAGCAGCTTGTTCCGCGACAGGGGGATAGGTGAGCAGTTCTTC
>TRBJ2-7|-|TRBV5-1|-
CASSLGSGVQYEQYF
TGCGCCAGCAGCTTGGGCTCCGGGGTCCAATACGAGCAGTACTTC
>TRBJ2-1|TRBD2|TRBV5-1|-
CASSLAGDNEQFF
TGCGCCAGCAGCCTGGCGGGGGACAATGAGCAGTTCTTC
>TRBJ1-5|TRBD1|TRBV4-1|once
CASSLGPGTGMFQPQHF
TGCGCCAGCAGCCTCGGCCCCGGGACAGGGATGTTTCAGCCCCAGCATTTT
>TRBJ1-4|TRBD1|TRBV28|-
CASSFLGTGENEKLFF
TGTGCCAGCAGTTTTCTAGGGACAGGGGAGAATGAAAAACTGTTTTTT
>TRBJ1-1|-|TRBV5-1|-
CASSLVQTNTEAFF
TGCGCCAGCAGCTTGGTACAGACGAACACTGAAGCTTTCTTT
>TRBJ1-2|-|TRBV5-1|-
CASSLSPGGYTF
TGCGCCAGCAGCTTAAGCCCAGGTGGCTACACCTTC
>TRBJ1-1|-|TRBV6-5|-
CASRALNTEAFF
TGTGCCAGCAGAGCTCTGAACACTGAAGCTTTCTTT
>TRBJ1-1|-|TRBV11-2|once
CASSLGHQNTEAFF
TGTGCCAGCAGCTTGGGGCATCAGAACACTGAAGCTTTCTTT
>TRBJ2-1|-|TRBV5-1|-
CASSFRLGPYNEQFF
TGCGCCAGCAGCTTTAGACTAGGCCCATACAATGAGCAGTTCTTC
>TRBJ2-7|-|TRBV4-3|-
CASSQDTGGRYEQYF
TGCGCCAGCAGCCAAGATACGGGGGGCCGCTACGAGCAGTACTTC
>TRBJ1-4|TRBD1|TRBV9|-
CASSVGAGGPEKLFF
TGTGCCAGCAGCGTAGGGGCAGGGGGCCCTGAAAAACTGTTTTTT
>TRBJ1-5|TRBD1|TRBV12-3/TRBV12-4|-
CASAGTGGQPQHF
TGTGCCAGCGCCGGGACAGGGGGACAGCCCCAGCATTTT
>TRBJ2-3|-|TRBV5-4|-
CASSPGQLGVDTQYF
TGTGCCAGCAGCCCAGGACAGTTGGGGGTTGATACGCAGTATTTT